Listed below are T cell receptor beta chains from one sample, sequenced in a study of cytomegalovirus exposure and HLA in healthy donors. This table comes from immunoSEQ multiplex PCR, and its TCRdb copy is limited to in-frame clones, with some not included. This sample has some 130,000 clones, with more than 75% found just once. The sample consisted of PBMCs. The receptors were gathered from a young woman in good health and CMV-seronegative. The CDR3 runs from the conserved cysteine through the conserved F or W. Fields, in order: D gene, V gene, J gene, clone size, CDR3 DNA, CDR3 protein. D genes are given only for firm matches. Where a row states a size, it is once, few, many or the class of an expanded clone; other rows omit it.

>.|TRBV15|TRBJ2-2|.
TGTGCCACCAGCAGACTTAGCGGAAACACCGGGGAGCTGTTTTTT
CATSRLSGNTGELFF
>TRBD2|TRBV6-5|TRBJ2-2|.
TGTGCCAGCAGTCAAGGGACTAGTTGGCACGGGGAGCTGTTTTTT
CASSQGTSWHGELFF
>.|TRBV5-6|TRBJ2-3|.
TGTGCCAGCAGCGTCGGACATATCACAGATACGCAGTATTTT
CASSVGHITDTQYF
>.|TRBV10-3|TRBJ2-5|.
TGTGCCATCGTGCAGGCCCTCGCTGAGGGGACCCAGTACTTC
CAIVQALAEGTQYF
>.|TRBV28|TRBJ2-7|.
TGTGCCAGCAGTTCCCCACTAGGCTCCTACGAGCAGTACTTC
CASSSPLGSYEQYF
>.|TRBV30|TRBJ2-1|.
TGTGCCTGGAGGAGACAGGTCCTACTTGAGCAGTTCTTC
CAWRRQVLLEQFF
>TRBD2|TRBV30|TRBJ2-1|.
TGTGCCTGGGTTCAACGTAGGGGACTAGCGGACAATGAGCAGTTCTTC
CAWVQRRGLADNEQFF
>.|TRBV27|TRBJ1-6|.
TGTGCCAGCAAATTTGCCACCCTAAATAATTCACCCCTCCACTTT
CASKFATLNNSPLHF
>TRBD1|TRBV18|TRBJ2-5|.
TGTGCCAGCTCTCGTGGACAGGGACGACAAGAGACCCAGTACTTC
CASSRGQGRQETQYF
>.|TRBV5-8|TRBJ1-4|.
TGTGCCAGCAGCTTGGGACAGCAGGCCCATGAAAAACTGTTTTTT
CASSLGQQAHEKLFF
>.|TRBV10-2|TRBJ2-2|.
TGCGCCAGCAGTGAGGGCGGGGGCAAGGCGAACACCGGGGAGCTGTTTTTT
CASSEGGGKANTGELFF
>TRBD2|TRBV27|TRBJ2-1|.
TGTGCCAGCAGCGGGGGGTCCTACAATGAGCAGTTCTTC
CASSGGSYNEQFF
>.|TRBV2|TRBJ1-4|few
TGTGCCAGCAGTGTATCAGGGGACGAAAAACTGTTTTTT
CASSVSGDEKLFF
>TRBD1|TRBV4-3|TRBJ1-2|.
TGCGCCAGCAGCCTTCGGACAGGGAGGGTTGGATACGATGGCTACACCTTC
CASSLRTGRVGYDGYTF
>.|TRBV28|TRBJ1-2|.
TGTGCCAGCAGTTTAAGTATGGAGGGCTACACCTTC
CASSLSMEGYTF
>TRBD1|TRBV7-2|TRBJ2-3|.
TGTGCCAGCAGCCCCCGGACAGGGGGCGTTGGGGATACGCAGTATTTT
CASSPRTGGVGDTQYF
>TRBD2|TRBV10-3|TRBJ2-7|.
TGTGCCATCAGTGTCGGACTAGTCGCCTACGAGCAGTACTTC
CAISVGLVAYEQYF
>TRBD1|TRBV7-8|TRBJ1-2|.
TGTGCCAGCAGCTTAATTCGGGACAGGGGGCCTATTGGCTACACCTTC
CASSLIRDRGPIGYTF
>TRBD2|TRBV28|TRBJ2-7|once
TGTGCCAGCAGCCCCTGGGGTAGCGGGAGCAACGAGCAGTACTTC
CASSPWGSGSNEQYF
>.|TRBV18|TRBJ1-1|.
TGTGCCAGCTCGTCCACAGCGAACACTGAAGCTTTCTTT
CASSSTANTEAFF
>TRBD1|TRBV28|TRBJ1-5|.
TGTGCCACCGTTTCGGGGGACAGACCCAATCAGCCCCAGCATTTT
CATVSGDRPNQPQHF
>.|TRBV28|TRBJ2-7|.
TGTGCCAGCAGTTGGACCGGGATCACCTACGAGCAGTACTTC
CASSWTGITYEQYF
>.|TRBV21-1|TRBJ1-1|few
TGTGCCAGCAGCAAACGACAACACACTGAAGCTTTCTTT
CASSKRQHTEAFF
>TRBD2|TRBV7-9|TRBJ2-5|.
TGTGCCAGCAGCCGGGGGGGTAACCAAGAGACCCAGTACTTC
CASSRGGNQETQYF
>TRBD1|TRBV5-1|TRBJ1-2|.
TGCGCCAGCAGCTTACAGGGGCGGTATGGCTACACCTTC
CASSLQGRYGYTF
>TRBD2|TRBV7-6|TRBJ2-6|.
TGTGCCAGCAGCTTAACGGGAGGGCCGAGCTCTGGGGCCAACGTCCTGACTTTC
CASSLTGGPSSGANVLTF
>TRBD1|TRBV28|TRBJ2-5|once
TGTGCCAGCAGCCCTCGGACAGGGGAGACCCAGTACTTC
CASSPRTGETQYF
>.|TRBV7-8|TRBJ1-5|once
TGTGCCAGCAGCTTAATGGGGGGAGGCAATCAGCCCCAGCATTTT
CASSLMGGGNQPQHF
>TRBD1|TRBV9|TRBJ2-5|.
TGTGCCAGCAGCGAGGGGCTGACAGGGGGCTACCAAGAGACCCAGTACTTC
CASSEGLTGGYQETQYF
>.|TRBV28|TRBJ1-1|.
TGTGCCAGCAGTTTACTCCCAGGCACTGAAGCTTTCTTT
CASSLLPGTEAFF
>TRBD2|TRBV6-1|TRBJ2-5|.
TGTGCCAGCAGTGACTTAGCGGGGGGAGGAGAGACCCAGTACTTC
CASSDLAGGGETQYF
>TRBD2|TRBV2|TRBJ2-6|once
TGTGCCAGGGAGACTAGCGGAGGCTCTGGGGCCAACGTCCTGACTTTC
CARETSGGSGANVLTF
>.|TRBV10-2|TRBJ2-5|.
TGCGCCAGCAGTACGACAGCGCAAGAGACCCAGTACTTC
CASSTTAQETQYF
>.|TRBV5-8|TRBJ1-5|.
TGTGCCAGCAGCTTGCTCAGGGCCGCGTATAGCAATCAGCCCCAGCATTTT
CASSLLRAAYSNQPQHF
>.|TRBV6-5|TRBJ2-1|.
TGTGCCAGCAGTAACCTAGGGGGTGAGCAGTTCTTC
CASSNLGGEQFF
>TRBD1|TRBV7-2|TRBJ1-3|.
TGTGCCAGCAGCCGTATCCTGGCAGGGGGTGGAAACACCATATATTTT
CASSRILAGGGNTIYF
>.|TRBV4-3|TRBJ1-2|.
TGCGCCAGCAGCCAAGATGGCCTGGGCAGCTATGGCTACACCTTC
CASSQDGLGSYGYTF
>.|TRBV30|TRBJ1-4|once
TGTGCCTGGACCCGGGGAGGGGCAGGTAATGAAAAACTGTTTTTT
CAWTRGGAGNEKLFF
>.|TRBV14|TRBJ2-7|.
TGTGCCAGCAGCCAAGCGGGTAGGAGGGACCGGCAGTACTTC
CASSQAGRRDRQYF
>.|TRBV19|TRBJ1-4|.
TGTGCCAGTAGCCGGCTAGTGGCGGAGAATGAAAAACTGTTTTTT
CASSRLVAENEKLFF
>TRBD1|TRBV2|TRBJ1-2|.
TGTGCCAGCATTGGGACAGGGGGTAGTGGCTACACCTTC
CASIGTGGSGYTF
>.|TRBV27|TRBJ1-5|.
TGTGCCAGCAGTTACCGCCAGGGTAATCAGCCCCAGCATTTT
CASSYRQGNQPQHF
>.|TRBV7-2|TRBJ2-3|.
TGTGCCAGCAGCTTAGGGCTAGCAGCAGATACGCAGTATTTT
CASSLGLAADTQYF
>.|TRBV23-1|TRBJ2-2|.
TGCGCCAGCAGTTACAGGGACACCGGGGAGCTGTTTTTT
CASSYRDTGELFF
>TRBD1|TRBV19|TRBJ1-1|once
TGTGCCAGTAGTGCGACAGGGTTCTCTGAAGCTTTCTTT
CASSATGFSEAFF